This is a list of T cell receptor beta chains from one sample in a study of blood T cell repertoires in COVID-19. Repertoires were generated with immunoSEQ multiplex PCR, while TCRdb's copy carries only in-frame clones and drops some. This sample has around 170,000 clones; 83% occur once, and the top ten carry 7.6%. Sequencing was performed on peripheral blood. The receptors come from a woman aged 70 to 79 with COVID-19, enrolled during active disease. The CDR3 runs from the conserved cysteine through the conserved F or W.

j_call	v_call	cdr3_aa
TRBJ2-7	TRBV5-6	CASTPRGSRTKSYEQYF
TRBJ2-3	TRBV4-3	CASSQSTGADTQYF
TRBJ2-3	TRBV21-1	CASSSSDREKSTDTQYF
TRBJ2-7	TRBV4-3	CASSQDRGSVHEQYF
TRBJ1-5	TRBV21-1	CASSKVGQAGNQPQHF
TRBJ2-5	TRBV5-1	CASSLVGSQETQYF
TRBJ1-4	TRBV7-8	CASSLLAGGWAELFF
TRBJ2-5	TRBV5-6	CASSLPGRQETQYF
TRBJ1-2	TRBV28	CASRHRDSRTYGYTF
TRBJ2-2	TRBV29-1	CSIRQWTGELFF
TRBJ2-2	TRBV28	CASSIGGGPAGELFF
TRBJ2-1	TRBV20-1	CSARGNNEQFF
TRBJ1-6	TRBV7-6	CASSPDRGNSPLHF
TRBJ1-5	TRBV5-1	CASSLMGSSNQPQHF
TRBJ2-1	TRBV5-4	CASSLGLAVPTAYNEQFF
TRBJ2-1	TRBV27	CASSFLTDRGNEQFF
TRBJ2-1	TRBV11-2	CASSLVLGARSNEQFF
TRBJ1-2	TRBV19	CASSLTGDYGYTF
TRBJ2-7	TRBV3-1/TRBV3-2	CASSRTGGPSYEQYF
TRBJ2-1	TRBV2	CASSIFSGSGSEQFF
TRBJ1-5	TRBV18	CASSPGDRLLSNQPQHF
TRBJ1-5	TRBV7-8	CASSNNRGGQPQHF
TRBJ2-7	TRBV7-2	CASSFLTSGRAPYEQYF